This TCR beta chain was obtained from a study of T cells in Graves' hyperthyroidism and ophthalmopathy. Study findings and constraints: From stable hyperthyroidism, ophthalmopathy was separated by a 13 V-J model.

The CDR3 loop spans 18 amino acids. CDR1 MDHEN and CDR2 SYDVKM come from the germline V gene. Trimming cost V 4 bases and J 0 bases, with 18 bases left between them. Regions amplified from RNA transcripts were the TCR beta CDR3 regions. TCR CDR3 regions were first amplified by RT-PCR with HTBI primers. TCRdb itself ran the multiplex PCR reads through MiXCR, one entry per CDR3 protein. The sample consists of approximately 710,000 distinct CDR3 sequences, roughly a sixth of them appearing once. Concerning this clonotype: The antigen remains undetermined.

This chain connects TRBV28 to TRBJ2-2, with D possibly TRBD1 on 5 matching bases. This sequence was found in a man between 45 and 60 years old with Graves' hyperthyroidism. The sequencing sample was made of blood. The CDR3: CASSSVTRQLANTGELFF. For the CDR3, the DNA is TGTGCCAGCAGTTCCGTTACTCGACAGCTAGCGAACACCGGGGAGCTGTTTTTT.